The 13 T cell receptor beta chains reported below all come from one sample, sequenced in a study of blood T cell repertoires in COVID-19. Assay used: immunoSEQ multiplex PCR; TCRdb lists only in-frame clones, some missing. The table has about 60,000 clones, around 90% seen once. Material: peripheral blood. The receptors stem from a human donor in a cohort sampled during active COVID-19.

The chain employs TRBV9 and TRBJ1-2, with D maybe TRBD1 (6 bases). The CDR3 is 15 residues long. Trimming took off 4 bases at V and 1 base at J, with 14 bases between the two ends. Germline CDR1 SGDLS, CDR2 YYNGEE. CDR3 sequence: CASSPGGPINYGYTF. CDR3 nucleotides: TGTGCCAGCAGCCCCGGGGGGCCCATTAACTATGGCTACACCTTC.

The chain links TRBV6-5 to TRBJ1-5; tentative D call: TRBD1 (6 bases). Per germline, CDR1 MNHEY and CDR2 SVGAGI. Trimming cost V 7 bases and J 5 bases, with 12 bases left between them. The length of the CDR3 is 13 residues. This chain's CDR3 is CASTGQLYQPQHF. CDR3 sequence (DNA): TGTGCCAGCACCGGACAGCTTTATCAGCCCCAGCATTTT.

This chain joins TRBV7-2 and TRBJ2-1; D unresolved. CDR3 length equals 13 residues. With 4 bases removed from V and 5 bases from J, the gap between germline ends came to 9 bases. Per germline, CDR1 SGHTA and CDR2 FQGNSA. In DNA, the CDR3 is TGTGCCAGCAGCTCGTACTACGACAATGAGCAGTTCTTC. Translation: CASSSYYDNEQFF. The entire variable domain, with the rest obtained from reference TRBV7-2 and TRBJ2-1, is as follows: GAGVSQSPSNKVTEKGKDVELRCDPISGHTALYWYRQSLGQGLEFLIYFQGNSAPDKSGLPSDRFSAERTGGSVSTLTIQRTQQEDSAVYLCASSSYYDNEQFFGPGTRLTVL.

V gene TRBV6-2 or TRBV6-3 combines with J gene TRBJ2-3, with 13 bases aligning to TRBD2. V lost 3 bases, J lost 3 bases, and 9 bases stayed unmatched. In germline, CDR1 is MNHEY, CDR2 SVGEGT. The CDR3 has 18 amino acids. DNA for the CDR3: TGTGCCAGCAGTTATAGCGTCGGGACTAGCGGGGTTACAGATACGCAGTATTTT. Its translation is CASSYSVGTSGVTDTQYF.

In its sample, this clone was seen a few times. V is TRBV6-5 and J is TRBJ1-2; 7 nucleotides match TRBD1. The V gene end was trimmed by 7 bases and the J gene end by 8 bases; junction bases not matched to a gene: 16. The CDR3 loop spans 15 amino acids. The germline gives CDR1 MNHEY, CDR2 SVGAGI. CDR3 loop: CASTTPAAGGGGYTF. The CDR3 bases are TGTGCCAGCACTACACCGGCAGCAGGGGGTGGAGGCTACACCTTC.

The chain recombines TRBV29-1 with TRBJ2-7; 9 nucleotides agree with TRBD1. V dropped 4 bases and J dropped 6; count of bases not matched to a gene: 13. Per germline, CDR1 SQVTM and CDR2 ANQGSEA. The CDR3 covers 15 residues. The CDR3 DNA sequence: TGCAGCGTTGCGTCCACAGGGGGCTTGGCGGGCGAGCAGTACTTC. Its protein is CSVASTGGLAGEQYF.

V gene TRBV7-2 combines with J gene TRBJ2-3; 12 positions agree with TRBD2. J lost 7 bases, V lost 1 base, and 6 bases had no gene match. The CDR3 runs 16 residues. The V gene's germline CDR1 is SGHTA and CDR2 FQGNSA. The CDR3 region is CASSLEPTSGRNTQYF. The CDR3 nucleotides read TGTGCCAGCAGCTTAGAGCCGACTAGCGGGAGAAATACGCAGTATTTT.

The chain combines TRBV28 with TRBJ1-3, with D perhaps TRBD1 (6 bases). This CDR3 spans 15 amino acids. V was clipped by 2 bases and J by 6 bases, with 14 bases between them. In germline, CDR1 is MDHEN, CDR2 SYDVKM. The CDR3 region has the DNA TGTGCCAGCAGTTTAGGAGCGGACAGCTTAAACACCATATATTTT. Protein sequence: CASSLGADSLNTIYF.

This CDR3 reads CASSLYTGSSYGYTF. The CDR3 DNA is TGTGCCAGCAGTCTATACACAGGGAGTTCTTATGGCTACACCTTC. The chain has TRBV7-2 and TRBJ1-2; a possible D gene is TRBD1 (6 bases). Between the trimmed V and J ends, which lost 6 bases and 5 bases, there was a span of 19 bases. CDR3 size: 15 residues. In germline, CDR1 is SGHTA, CDR2 FQGNSA.

This clone was detected once. The chain combines TRBV19 with TRBJ1-5, with 11 bases aligning to TRBD1. CDR3 length equals 13 residues. CDR1 is LNHDA, CDR2 SQIVND, per germline (reference sequence). J was trimmed by 11 bases and V by 1 base; bases with no gene match: 1. CDR3 DNA: TGTGCCAGTAGTATAGTGGGACAGGGGGCCCAGCATTTT. Protein sequence: CASSIVGQGAQHF.

The chain combines TRBV6-5 with TRBJ2-7; D may be TRBD2 (5 bases). Between the trimmed V and J ends, which lost 3 bases and 3 bases, there was a span of 9 bases. The CDR3 totals 13 residues. Germline CDR1 reads MNHEY; CDR2 reads SVGAGI. The CDR3 DNA follows: TGTGCCAGCAGTTATTCCGGGGACTACGAGCAGTACTTC. It yields the protein CASSYSGDYEQYF.

The chain recombines TRBV7-6 with TRBJ1-1; perhaps TRBD1 as D (6 bases). The ends were cut back, 5 bases at V and 1 base at J, with 11 bases in the middle. CDR1 SGHVS and CDR2 FNYEAQ come from the germline V gene. This CDR3 spans 14 amino acids. This CDR3 is CASSLGQANTEAFF. CDR3 nucleotides: TGTGCCAGCAGCCTGGGACAAGCGAACACTGAAGCTTTCTTT.

This clone has just a few counts. The chain couples TRBV11-3 to TRBJ1-5, with 7 bases matching TRBD1. The CDR3 consists of 17 residues. Germline values: CDR1 SGHNT, CDR2 YENEEA. Losses at the gene ends were 5 bases for V and 1 base for J; bases not matched to a gene: 11. In DNA form, the CDR3 reads TGTGCCAGCAGCCCTATTGGGACAGCAGGAAGCAATCAGCCCCAGCATTTT. Translation gives CASSPIGTAGSNQPQHF.